These 20 T cell receptor beta chains were all obtained from the same sample, sequenced in a study of T cell responses to AZD1222 COVID-19 vaccine. Using immunoSEQ multiplex PCR, the repertoire was profiled, and TCRdb retains in-frame clones only, with some absent. Here the sample spans some 150,000 clones, about 91% being singletons. The source material was peripheral blood, sampled on day 0 of AZD1222 vaccination. All receptors come from an adult in good health.

This chain links TRBV12-3 or TRBV12-4 with TRBJ2-7; unclear D gene. CDR3 size: 12 residues. Between the trimmed V and J ends, which lost 3 bases and 2 bases, there was a span of 5 bases. CDR3 amino acids: CASSLIPYEQYF. As DNA, the CDR3 is TGTGCCAGCAGTTTGATTCCCTACGAGCAGTACTTC.

This clone was recorded once. This rearrangement joins TRBV6-5 to TRBJ2-7; 9 nucleotides align to TRBD1. The CDR3 consists of 16 residues. Per germline, CDR1 MNHEY and CDR2 SVGAGI. Unmatched junction bases numbered 8, after V lost 0 bases and J lost 5 bases. CDR3 sequence reads: CASSYSKGTGSHEQYF. The CDR3 DNA follows: TGTGCCAGCAGTTACTCGAAGGGGACAGGGTCCCACGAGCAGTACTTC.

The V gene is TRBV6-5, the J gene TRBJ1-2; D is undetermined. The CDR3 runs to 13 residues. Germline V gives CDR1 MNHEY, CDR2 SVGAGI. V was cut by 4 bases and J by 1 base, with 7 bases left in between. The CDR3 protein is CASSSLINYGYTF. CDR3 nucleotides: TGTGCCAGCAGTTCCCTCATTAACTATGGCTACACCTTC.

This clone was detected once. The chain links TRBV7-9 to TRBJ2-7; 8 nucleotides agree with TRBD1. Germline trimming cut 1 base from V and 6 bases from J; bases unmatched to any gene: 8. The CDR3 length is 15 residues. Germline lookup yields CDR1 SEHNR and CDR2 FQNEAQ (reference sequence). CDR3: CASSLGGTGGGEQYF. CDR3 DNA sequence: TGTGCCAGCAGCTTAGGGGGGACAGGAGGTGGCGAGCAGTACTTC.

The rearrangement joins TRBV11-2 to TRBJ2-3; D may be TRBD2 (7 bases). V was cut by 4 bases and J by 0 bases, with 17 bases left in between. The germline V gene encodes CDR1 SGHAT and CDR2 FQNNGV. The CDR3 runs to 17 residues. CDR3 in DNA: TGTGCCAGCAGCTCCGGCGGGGGCGGTGCCAGCACAGATACGCAGTATTTT. Translating it yields CASSSGGGGASTDTQYF.

The chain uses TRBV7-2 and TRBJ2-7; D is perhaps TRBD1 (5 bases). V lost 5 bases and J 7 bases, leaving 18 bases between the germline ends. CDR1 SGHTA and CDR2 FQGNSA come from the germline V gene. This CDR3 has 14 amino acids. CDR3 sequence: CASSQEARAREQYF. The DNA for the CDR3 is TGTGCCAGCAGCCAAGAGGCCAGGGCCCGAGAGCAGTACTTC.

This clone was seen more than once but under ten times. The gene calls are TRBV20-1 and TRBJ1-5; tentatively, D is TRBD1 (5 bases). Trimming stripped 3 bases from V and 6 bases from J, with 6 bases between. CDR1 is DFQATT, CDR2 SNEGSKA, per germline (reference sequence). The CDR3 is made up of 11 amino acids. The CDR3 bases are TGCAGTGCTAGTGGGGCTCAGCCCCAGCATTTT. Residues: CSASGAQPQHF.

The chain uses TRBV2 and TRBJ2-2; no clear D. V lost 5 bases and J 5 bases, leaving 12 bases between the germline ends. CDR3 size: 14 residues. Germline values: CDR1 SNHLY, CDR2 FYNNEI. The CDR3 sequence is CASSIQRGTGELFF. CDR3 sequence (DNA): TGTGCCAGCAGTATTCAACGTGGGACCGGGGAGCTGTTTTTT.

The rearrangement joins TRBV27 to TRBJ2-7; D unclear. The germline gives CDR1 MNHEY, CDR2 SMNVEV (reference sequence). The CDR3 loop spans 12 amino acids. The germline V and J ends were trimmed by 10 bases and 0 bases, with 10 bases remaining between them. The CDR3 DNA is TGTGCCACCTACGCGAGCTCCTACGAGCAGTACTTC. Translation gives CATYASSYEQYF.

The rearrangement joins TRBV9 to TRBJ1-6; D uncertain. In germline, CDR1 is SGDLS, CDR2 YYNGEE. The V gene lost 0 bases and the J gene lost 8 bases, with 6 bases spanning the gap. The CDR3 is 13 amino acids. CDR3 nucleotide sequence: TGTGCCAGCAGCGTAGTAAGCGATTCACCCCTCCACTTT. This codes for CASSVVSDSPLHF.

The CDR3 protein is CASSDRGDEKLFF. CDR3 sequence (DNA): TGTGCCAGCAGCGACAGGGGGGATGAAAAACTGTTTTTT. The chain is built from TRBV7-9 and TRBJ1-4, with 9 bases matching TRBD1. From germline, CDR1 is SEHNR and CDR2 FQNEAQ (reference sequence). The CDR3 length is 13 residues. V lost 5 bases, J lost 6 bases, and 1 base stayed unmatched. Full variable domain (remainder filled in from reference TRBV7-9 and TRBJ1-4): DTGVSQNPRHKITKRGQNVTFRCDPISEHNRLYWYRQTLGQGPEFLTYFQNEAQLEKSRLLSDRFSAERPKGSFSTLEIQRTEQGDSAMYLCASSDRGDEKLFFGSGTQLSVL.

This CDR3 is CASRLEAETGYYGYTF. CDR3 coding DNA: TGTGCAAGTCGCTTAGAGGCGGAGACAGGGTATTATGGCTACACCTTC. The rearrangement uses TRBV12-2 and TRBJ1-2; the table's D call TRBD1 went unverified against the DNA. TRBV12-2 is classified as a pseudogene. The CDR3 spans 16 residues.

The chain is built from TRBV2 and TRBJ1-3; TRBD1 matches 8 bases. V shed 7 bases, J shed 8 bases, and the junction held 7 bases outside the gene matches. CDR1 and CDR2 from the germline V gene are SNHLY and FYNNEI. This CDR3 has 13 amino acids. CDR3 in DNA: TGTGCCAGCACCAGCGACAGGGGTTACACCATATATTTT. It yields the protein CASTSDRGYTIYF.

The V gene is TRBV4-3, the J gene TRBJ1-4, with D hard to call. CDR1 and CDR2 from the germline V gene are LGHNA and YSLEER. There are 13 residues in the CDR3. Trimming removed 4 bases from V and 8 bases from J, with 11 bases in between. DNA of the CDR3: TGCGCCAGCAGCCCACAAGCGGGGGAAAAACTGTTTTTT. Protein: CASSPQAGEKLFF.

The V and J genes are TRBV6-5 and TRBJ1-5; D remains unclear. Germline assignment: CDR1 MNHEY and CDR2 SVGAGI. V lost 5 bases and J 9 bases, leaving 8 bases between the germline ends. The CDR3 consists of 11 residues. The CDR3 nucleotides are TGTGCCAGCAGTCCATCGTGGCCCCAGCATTTT. Translation gives CASSPSWPQHF.

The chain joins TRBV9 to TRBJ2-5; TRBD2 matches at 8 bases. V was clipped by 2 bases and J by 5 bases; unmatched bases: 14. Germline CDR1 SGDLS, CDR2 YYNGEE. The CDR3 totals 17 residues. CDR3 sequence: CASSVSPSGGRGETQYF. CDR3 nucleotides: TGTGCCAGCAGCGTGTCGCCTTCGGGAGGGAGAGGGGAGACCCAGTACTTC.

The CDR3 nucleotides read TGTGCCAGCAGCGCCGCCCGGACTAGCGGGGACAATGAGCAGTTCTTC. This sequence encodes CASSAARTSGDNEQFF. The V call is TRBV11-2, the J call TRBJ2-1, with 12 bases identical to TRBD2. Trimming took 5 bases from V and 5 from J; bases not matched to a gene: 7. The CDR3 covers 16 residues. The germline V gene has CDR1 SGHAT and CDR2 FQNNGV.

The rearrangement joins TRBV2 to TRBJ2-3; unclear D gene. The CDR3 is 13 residues long. Trimming stripped 2 bases from V and 6 bases from J, with 9 bases between. Germline V lookup: CDR1 SNHLY, CDR2 FYNNEI. Here the CDR3 DNA reads TGTGCCAGCAGTGAAAAGAGAGCGGATACGCAGTATTTT. Its protein is CASSEKRADTQYF.

This rearrangement joins TRBV6-5 to TRBJ1-2; TRBD1 is a possible D gene (6 bases). Germline assignment: CDR1 MNHEY and CDR2 SVGAGI. The CDR3 runs to 15 residues. Deletions cut 8 bases from V and 4 bases from J, with 20 bases between. The CDR3 region has the DNA TGTGCCAGCGGCCCCGCCACAGGGTTTAGCTATGGCTACACCTTC. Encoded protein: CASGPATGFSYGYTF.

This chain's CDR3 is CASSLAGRGTGELFF. CDR3 DNA: TGTGCCAGCAGCTTAGCGGGCAGGGGGACCGGGGAGCTGTTTTTT. The gene calls are TRBV11-2 and TRBJ2-2; 7 nucleotides agree with TRBD1. The V segment lost 1 base and the J segment 5 bases; nucleotides outside the gene matches: 4. Germline V gives CDR1 SGHAT, CDR2 FQNNGV. The CDR3 is 15 residues long.